This is a list of T cell receptor beta chains from one sample in a study of shared clonotypes between healthy human individuals. Method: immunoSEQ multiplex PCR; TCRdb's copy keeps in-frame clones and lacks some. Of 330,000 or so clones listed, around 67% are singletons. The sample taken for sequencing was memory CD4+ T cells sorted from blood. These TCRs come from a man aged 30 to 39 in good health. Both conserved end residues are part of each CDR3. Not all rows give a size; the values are once, few, many and, for expanded clones, a class.

clone_size v_call cdr3_aa
- TRBV6-5 CASSYIRAGGPNEQYF
- TRBV2 CASRGLAGVLELFF
- TRBV19 CASSMMGQGKEETQYF
few TRBV29-1 CSVDVMVETQYF
- TRBV21-1 CASSKGQTGRTDTQYF
few TRBV28 CASKLSGRHYEQYF
- TRBV2 CASRRDSSIVDTGELFF
- TRBV27 CASSFGTGGINEQFF
- TRBV11-2 CASRGLGRGRGTGELFF
- TRBV19 CASSITGATGELFF
- TRBV11-2 CASSPFVLAGGPAKNIQYF
- TRBV28 CASSLFRALGDYGYTF
- TRBV9 CASSVAGLGYPAGELFF
- TRBV7-9 CASSLAGINTGELFF
- TRBV9 CASSVGLLAFQETQYF
few TRBV9 CASSPGQEYNEQFF
- TRBV7-9 CASSLAGGAETQYF
- TRBV6-6 CASTYGTSGNNEQFF
- TRBV27 CASSSPLRSKTQYF
- TRBV6-5 CASSFSGRNGDTQYF
- TRBV9 CASSGGGLAGAGTGELFF
- TRBV5-5 CASSFVGQETQYF
- TRBV19 CATSRQGGEQYF
- TRBV7-2 CASSKPGLLQTSEQFF
- TRBV27 CASSVTGTTQPQHF
- TRBV5-1 CASQGAGGMNTEAFF
few TRBV10-3 CAISETDLAKNIQYF
- TRBV7-9 CASSLGTNNRRSYGYTF
few TRBV5-1 CASSKNRDPGYTF
- TRBV10-3 CAIRREVGANDAFF
many TRBV7-8 CASSLGGRAYNEQFF
- TRBV5-1 CASSFPGETGELFF